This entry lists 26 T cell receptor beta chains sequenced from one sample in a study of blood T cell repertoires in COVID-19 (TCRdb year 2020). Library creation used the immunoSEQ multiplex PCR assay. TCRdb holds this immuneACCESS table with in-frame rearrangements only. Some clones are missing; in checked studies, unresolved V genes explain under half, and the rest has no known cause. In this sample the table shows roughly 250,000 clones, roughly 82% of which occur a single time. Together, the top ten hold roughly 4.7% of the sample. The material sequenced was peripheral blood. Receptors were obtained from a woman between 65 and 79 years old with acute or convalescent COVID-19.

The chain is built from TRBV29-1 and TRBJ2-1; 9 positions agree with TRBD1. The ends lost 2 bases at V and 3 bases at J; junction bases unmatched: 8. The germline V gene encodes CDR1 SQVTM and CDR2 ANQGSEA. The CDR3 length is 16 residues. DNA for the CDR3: TGCAGCGTTGAAAGATATGGGACAGGGAGCTACAATGAGCAGTTCTTC. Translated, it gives CSVERYGTGSYNEQFF.

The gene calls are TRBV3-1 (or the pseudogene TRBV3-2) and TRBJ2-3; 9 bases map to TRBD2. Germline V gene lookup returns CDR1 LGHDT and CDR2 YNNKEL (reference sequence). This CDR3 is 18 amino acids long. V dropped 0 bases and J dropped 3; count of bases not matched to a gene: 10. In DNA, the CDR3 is TGTGCCAGCAGCCAAGATCTCCTTGCGGGGGGGCGGACAGATACGCAGTATTTT. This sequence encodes CASSQDLLAGGRTDTQYF.

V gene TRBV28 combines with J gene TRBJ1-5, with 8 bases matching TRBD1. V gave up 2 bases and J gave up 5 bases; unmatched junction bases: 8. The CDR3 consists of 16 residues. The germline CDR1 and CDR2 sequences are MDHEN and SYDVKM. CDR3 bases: TGTGCCAGCAGTTTAGACAGGGGAGGGCCCGATCAGCCCCAGCATTTT. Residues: CASSLDRGGPDQPQHF.

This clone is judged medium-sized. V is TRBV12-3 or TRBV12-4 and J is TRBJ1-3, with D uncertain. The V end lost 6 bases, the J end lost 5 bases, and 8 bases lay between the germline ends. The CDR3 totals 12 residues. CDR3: CASSPSRNTIYF. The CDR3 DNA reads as TGTGCCAGCAGCCCCTCCCGAAACACCATATATTTT.

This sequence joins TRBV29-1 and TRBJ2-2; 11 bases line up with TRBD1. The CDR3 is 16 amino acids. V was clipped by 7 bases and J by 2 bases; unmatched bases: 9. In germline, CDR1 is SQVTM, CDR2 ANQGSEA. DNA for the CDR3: TGCAGCGCTATCAAGGGACAGGGGGTTAACACCGGGGAGCTGTTTTTT. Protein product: CSAIKGQGVNTGELFF.

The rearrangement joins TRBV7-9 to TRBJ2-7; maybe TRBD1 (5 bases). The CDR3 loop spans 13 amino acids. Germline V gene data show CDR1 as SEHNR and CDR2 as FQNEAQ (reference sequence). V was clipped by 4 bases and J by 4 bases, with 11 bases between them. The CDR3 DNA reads TGTGCCAGCAGCTCGGGCAGGGCATACGAGCAGTACTTC. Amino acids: CASSSGRAYEQYF.

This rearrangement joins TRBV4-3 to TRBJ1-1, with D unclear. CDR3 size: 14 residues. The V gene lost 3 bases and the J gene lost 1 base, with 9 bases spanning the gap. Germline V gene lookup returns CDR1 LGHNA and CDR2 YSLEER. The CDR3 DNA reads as TGCGCCAGCAGCCAGCGAGGGAGGAACACTGAAGCTTTCTTT. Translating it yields CASSQRGRNTEAFF.

The CDR3 DNA reads as TGTGCCAGTAGTATAGCCCCAGGGGCTAATGAAAAACTGTTTTTT. It yields the protein CASSIAPGANEKLFF. The chain links TRBV19 to TRBJ1-4, with a tentative D call TRBD1 (6 bases). This CDR3 has 15 amino acids. Germline CDR1 and CDR2: LNHDA and SQIVND (reference sequence). Trimming shortened V by 1 base and J by 3 bases, and 9 bases separated the two germline ends. Filled out from reference TRBV19 and TRBJ1-4, the complete variable domain reads DGGITQSPKYLFRKEGQNVTLSCEQNLNHDAMYWYRQDPGQGLRLIYYSQIVNDFQKGDIAEGYSVSREKKESFPLTVTSAQKNPTAFYLCASSIAPGANEKLFFGSGTQLSVL.

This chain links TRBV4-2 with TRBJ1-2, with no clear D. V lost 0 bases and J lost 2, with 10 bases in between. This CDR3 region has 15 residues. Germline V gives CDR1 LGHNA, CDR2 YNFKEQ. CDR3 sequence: CASSQEGRGNYGYTF. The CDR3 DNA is TGTGCCAGCAGCCAAGAGGGCCGGGGAAACTATGGCTACACCTTC.

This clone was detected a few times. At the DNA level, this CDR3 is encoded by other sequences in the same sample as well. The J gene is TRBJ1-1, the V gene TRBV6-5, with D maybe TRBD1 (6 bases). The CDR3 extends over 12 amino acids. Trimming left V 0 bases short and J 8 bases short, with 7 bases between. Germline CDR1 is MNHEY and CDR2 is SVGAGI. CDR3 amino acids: CASSYSGQEAFF. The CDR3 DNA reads TGTGCCAGCAGTTACTCCGGACAGGAAGCTTTCTTT.

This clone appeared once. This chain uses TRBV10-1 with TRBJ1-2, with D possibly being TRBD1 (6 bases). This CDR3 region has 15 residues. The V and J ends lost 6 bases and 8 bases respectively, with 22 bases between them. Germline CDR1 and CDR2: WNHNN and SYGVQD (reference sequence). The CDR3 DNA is TGCGCCAGCAGGCCGCAGGGACAAACGGGGGGAGGCTACACCTTC. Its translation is CASRPQGQTGGGYTF.

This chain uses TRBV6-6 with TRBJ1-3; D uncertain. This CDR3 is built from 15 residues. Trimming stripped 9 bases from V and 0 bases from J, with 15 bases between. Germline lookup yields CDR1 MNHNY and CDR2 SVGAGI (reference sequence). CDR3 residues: CASSGRDPSGNTIYF. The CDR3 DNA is TGTGCCAGTTCGGGAAGGGATCCCTCTGGAAACACCATATATTTT.

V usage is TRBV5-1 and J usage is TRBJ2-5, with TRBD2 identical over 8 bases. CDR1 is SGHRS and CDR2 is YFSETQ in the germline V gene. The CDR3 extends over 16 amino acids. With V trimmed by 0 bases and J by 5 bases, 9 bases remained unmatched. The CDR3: CASSLAPAGGTETQYF. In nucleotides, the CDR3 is TGCGCCAGCAGCTTGGCTCCCGCGGGGGGAACGGAGACCCAGTACTTC. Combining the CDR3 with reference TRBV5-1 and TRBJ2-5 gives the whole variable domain KAGVTQTPRYLIKTRGQQVTLSCSPISGHRSVSWYQQTPGQGLQFLFEYFSETQRNKGNFPGRFSGRQFSNSRSEMNVSTLELGDSALYLCASSLAPAGGTETQYFGPGTRLLVL.

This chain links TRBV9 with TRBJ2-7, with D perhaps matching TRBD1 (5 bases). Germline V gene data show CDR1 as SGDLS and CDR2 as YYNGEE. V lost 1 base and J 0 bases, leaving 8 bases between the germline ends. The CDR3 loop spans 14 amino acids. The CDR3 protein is CASSVSQGSYEQYF. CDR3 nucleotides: TGTGCCAGCAGCGTAAGCCAGGGCTCCTACGAGCAGTACTTC.

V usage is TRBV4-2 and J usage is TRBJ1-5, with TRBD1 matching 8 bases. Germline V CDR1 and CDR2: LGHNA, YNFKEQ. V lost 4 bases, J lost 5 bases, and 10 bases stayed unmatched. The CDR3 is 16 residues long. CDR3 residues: CASSPRTGTEYQPQHF. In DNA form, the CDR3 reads TGTGCCAGCAGCCCTCGGACAGGGACAGAGTATCAGCCCCAGCATTTT.

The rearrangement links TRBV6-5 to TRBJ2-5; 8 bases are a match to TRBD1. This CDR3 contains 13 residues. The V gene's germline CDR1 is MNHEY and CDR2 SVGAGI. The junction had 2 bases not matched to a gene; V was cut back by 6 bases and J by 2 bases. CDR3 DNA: TGTGCCAGCAGGGACAGGGATCAAGAGACCCAGTACTTC. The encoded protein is CASRDRDQETQYF.

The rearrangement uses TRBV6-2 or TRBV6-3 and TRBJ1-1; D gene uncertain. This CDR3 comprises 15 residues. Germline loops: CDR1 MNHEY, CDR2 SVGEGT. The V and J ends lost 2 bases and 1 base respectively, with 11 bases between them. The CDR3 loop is CASSYPRLTNTEAFF. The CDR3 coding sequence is TGTGCCAGCAGTTACCCGAGACTTACGAACACTGAAGCTTTCTTT.

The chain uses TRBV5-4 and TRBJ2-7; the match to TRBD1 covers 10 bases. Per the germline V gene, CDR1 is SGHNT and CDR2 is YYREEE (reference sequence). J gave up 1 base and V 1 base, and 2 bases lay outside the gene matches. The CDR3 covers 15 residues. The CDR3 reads CASSLRTGGSYEQYF. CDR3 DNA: TGTGCCAGCAGCTTGAGGACAGGGGGATCCTACGAGCAGTACTTC. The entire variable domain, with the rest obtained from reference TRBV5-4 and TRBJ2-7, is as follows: ETGVTQSPTHLIKTRGQQVTLRCSSQSGHNTVSWYQQALGQGPQFIFQYYREEENGRGNFPPRFSGLQFPNYSSELNVNALELDDSALYLCASSLRTGGSYEQYFGPGTRLTVT.

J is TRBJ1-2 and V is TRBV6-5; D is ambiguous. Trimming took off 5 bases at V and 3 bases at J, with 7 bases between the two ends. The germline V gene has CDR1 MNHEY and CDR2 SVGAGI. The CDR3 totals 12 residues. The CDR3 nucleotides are TGTGCCAGCAGTCGGAGTGACTATGGCTACACCTTC. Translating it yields CASSRSDYGYTF.

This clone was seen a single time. The DNA for the CDR3 is TGTGCCAGCAGTAAGCAGGGGGGTCAGCCCCAGCATTTT. Protein product: CASSKQGGQPQHF. The chain combines TRBV2 with TRBJ1-5; 7 positions agree with TRBD1. Germline V CDR1 and CDR2: SNHLY, FYNNEI. With 5 bases clipped from V and 6 bases from J, the junction kept 4 bases outside the gene matches. The CDR3 covers 13 residues.

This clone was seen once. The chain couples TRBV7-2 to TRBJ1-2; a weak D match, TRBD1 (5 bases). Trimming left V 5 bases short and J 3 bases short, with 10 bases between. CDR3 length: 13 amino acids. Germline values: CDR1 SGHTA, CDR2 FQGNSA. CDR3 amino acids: CASSLGHDYGYTF. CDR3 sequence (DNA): TGTGCCAGCAGCCTTGGACACGACTATGGCTACACCTTC.

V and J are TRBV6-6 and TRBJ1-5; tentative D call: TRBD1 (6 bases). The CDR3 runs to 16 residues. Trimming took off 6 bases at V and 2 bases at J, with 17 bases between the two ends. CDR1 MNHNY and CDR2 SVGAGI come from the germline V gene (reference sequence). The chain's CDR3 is CASSSNTGLGNQPQHF. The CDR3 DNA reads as TGTGCCAGCAGCTCGAACACAGGGCTTGGCAATCAGCCCCAGCATTTT.

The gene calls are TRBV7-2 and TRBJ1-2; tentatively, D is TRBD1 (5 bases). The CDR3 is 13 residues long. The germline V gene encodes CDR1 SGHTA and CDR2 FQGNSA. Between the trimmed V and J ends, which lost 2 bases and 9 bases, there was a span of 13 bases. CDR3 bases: TGTGCCAGCAGCTTATACGTCCGGGGGAGCTACACCTTC. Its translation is CASSLYVRGSYTF. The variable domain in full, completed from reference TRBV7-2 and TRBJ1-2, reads GAGVSQSPSNKVTEKGKDVELRCDPISGHTALYWYRQSLGQGLEFLIYFQGNSAPDKSGLPSDRFSAERTGGSVSTLTIQRTQQEDSAVYLCASSLYVRGSYTFGSGTRLTVV.

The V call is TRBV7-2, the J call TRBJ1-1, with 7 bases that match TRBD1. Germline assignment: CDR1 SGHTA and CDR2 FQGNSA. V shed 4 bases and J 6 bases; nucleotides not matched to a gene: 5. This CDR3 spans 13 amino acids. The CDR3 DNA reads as TGTGCCAGCAGCTCCACAGGGGATGCTGAAGCTTTCTTT. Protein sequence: CASSSTGDAEAFF.

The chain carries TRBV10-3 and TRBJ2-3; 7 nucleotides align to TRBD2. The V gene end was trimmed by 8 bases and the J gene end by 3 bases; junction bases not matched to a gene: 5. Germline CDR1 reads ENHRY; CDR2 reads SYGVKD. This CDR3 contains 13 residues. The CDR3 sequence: CAIWGGLTDTQYF. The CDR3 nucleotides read TGTGCCATCTGGGGAGGGCTGACAGATACGCAGTATTTT.

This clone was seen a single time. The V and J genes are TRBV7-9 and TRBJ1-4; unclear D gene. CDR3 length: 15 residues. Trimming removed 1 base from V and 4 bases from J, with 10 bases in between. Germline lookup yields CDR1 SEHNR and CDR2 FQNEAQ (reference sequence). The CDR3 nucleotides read TGTGCCAGCAGCTTAGATGGGCCCCGTAATGAAAAACTGTTTTTT. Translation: CASSLDGPRNEKLFF. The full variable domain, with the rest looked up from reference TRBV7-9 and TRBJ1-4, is DTGVSQNPRHKITKRGQNVTFRCDPISEHNRLYWYRQTLGQGPEFLTYFQNEAQLEKSRLLSDRFSAERPKGSFSTLEIQRTEQGDSAMYLCASSLDGPRNEKLFFGSGTQLSVL.